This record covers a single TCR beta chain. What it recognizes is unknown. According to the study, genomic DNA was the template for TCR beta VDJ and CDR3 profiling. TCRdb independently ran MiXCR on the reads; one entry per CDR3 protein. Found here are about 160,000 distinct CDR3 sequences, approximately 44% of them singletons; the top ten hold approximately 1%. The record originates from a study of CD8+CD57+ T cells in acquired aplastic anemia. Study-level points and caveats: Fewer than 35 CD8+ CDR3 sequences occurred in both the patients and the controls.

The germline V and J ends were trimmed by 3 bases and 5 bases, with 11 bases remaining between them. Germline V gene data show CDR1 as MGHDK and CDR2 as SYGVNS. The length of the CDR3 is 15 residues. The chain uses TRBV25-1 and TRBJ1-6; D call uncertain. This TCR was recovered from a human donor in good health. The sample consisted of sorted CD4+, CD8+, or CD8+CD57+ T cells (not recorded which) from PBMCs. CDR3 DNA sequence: TGTGCCAGCAGTGATGGCACGATCGATAATTCACCCCTCCACTTT. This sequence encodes CASSDGTIDNSPLHF.